These T cell receptor beta chains were read from a single sample in a study of T cells after yellow fever vaccination. In TCRdb, the 5' RACE reads were re-called with MiXCR into one record per CDR3 protein. Altogether 85,000 to 100,000 distinct CDR3 sequences are present, 4.5% to 6% being singletons, with the ten largest covering over 40%. This material consisted of CD8+ T cells sorted from PBMCs, taken 10 days after the yellow fever booster vaccination. These receptors originate from a man in his late teens or twenties who received the YFV17D yellow fever vaccine. Both conserved end residues are part of each CDR3. The D gene is left open where the match is weak. Clone sizes are given selectively: once, few, many, or a class where the clone is expanded.

J: TRBJ1-2
size: -
V: TRBV4-3
D: -
DNA: TGCGCCAGCAGCCAGGCTCAGAGCGGAGGTTATGGCTACACCTTC
CDR3: CASSQAQSGGYGYTF

J: TRBJ2-1
size: many
V: TRBV7-8
D: TRBD2
DNA: TGTGCCAGCAGCTTTTACGGGGGGGCTTCCGATGAGCAGTTCTTC
CDR3: CASSFYGGASDEQFF

J: TRBJ1-4
size: -
V: TRBV4-3
D: -
DNA: TGCGCCAGCAGCCAAGGCCGCCGGACCGGGCCGTCGGACGGTGAAAAACTGTTTTTT
CDR3: CASSQGRRTGPSDGEKLFF

J: TRBJ1-1
size: many
V: TRBV5-1
D: -
DNA: TGCGCCAGCAGGGCCTCTATGAACACTGAAGCTTTCTTT
CDR3: CASRASMNTEAFF

J: TRBJ2-7
size: -
V: TRBV10-3
D: TRBD1
DNA: TGTGCCATCAGTGAGGGGGACAGCTCCTACGAGCAGTACTTC
CDR3: CAISEGDSSYEQYF

J: TRBJ2-5
size: -
V: TRBV9
D: -
DNA: TGTGCCAGCAGCGTAGGACGGTTCGCAGAGACCCAGTACTTC
CDR3: CASSVGRFAETQYF

J: TRBJ2-7
size: few
V: TRBV5-6
D: -
DNA: TGTGCCAGCAGCCAAACCACCGACTTGATATTCGAGCAGTACTTC
CDR3: CASSQTTDLIFEQYF

J: TRBJ2-3
size: -
V: TRBV7-6
D: -
DNA: TGTGCCAGCAGCTTATCCCCAGGGAGGGATACGCAGTATTTT
CDR3: CASSLSPGRDTQYF

J: TRBJ2-5
size: few
V: TRBV5-1
D: TRBD2
DNA: TGCGCCAGCAGCTTTGAGGGAGGGGCCGCGGGTCAAGAAAAGTACTTC
CDR3: CASSFEGGAAGQEKYF

J: TRBJ1-1
size: many
V: TRBV7-9
D: -
DNA: TGTGCCAGCAGCTCAACGGGCGAAGCTTTCTTT
CDR3: CASSSTGEAFF

J: TRBJ1-2
size: few
V: TRBV6-2/TRBV6-3
D: TRBD1
DNA: TGTGCCAGCAGTTATCCCCCACAGGACAGGGGCTATGGCTACACCTTC
CDR3: CASSYPPQDRGYGYTF

J: TRBJ2-1
size: few
V: TRBV7-9
D: -
DNA: TGTGCCAGCAGCTTAGTATCGCGGAACAATGAGCAGTTCTTC
CDR3: CASSLVSRNNEQFF

J: TRBJ2-1
size: -
V: TRBV6-5
D: -
DNA: TGTGCCAGCAGCCCACTTCCTAGCGCCTTCGCCTACAATGAGCAGTTCTTC
CDR3: CASSPLPSAFAYNEQFF

J: TRBJ2-1
size: -
V: TRBV7-2
D: -
DNA: TGTGCCAGCAGCTCCCATGACAATGAGCAGTTCTTC
CDR3: CASSSHDNEQFF

J: TRBJ2-5
size: many
V: TRBV7-9
D: -
DNA: TGTGCCAGCAGCTTATCGGGGCCCCAAGAGACCCAGTACTTC
CDR3: CASSLSGPQETQYF

J: TRBJ2-1
size: few
V: TRBV7-9
D: -
DNA: TGTGCCTTCCAAGCGACGTCCTACAATGAGCAGTTCTTC
CDR3: CAFQATSYNEQFF

J: TRBJ2-6
size: few
V: TRBV6-2/TRBV6-3
D: -
DNA: TGTGCCAGCAGTAGACTACGGGTCTCTGGGGCCAACGTCCTGACTTTC
CDR3: CASSRLRVSGANVLTF

J: TRBJ2-2
size: few
V: TRBV5-1
D: -
DNA: TGCGCCAGTAGAGGGGGAACCGGGGAGCTGTTTTTT
CDR3: CASRGGTGELFF

J: TRBJ2-5
size: -
V: TRBV5-5
D: -
DNA: TGTGCCAGCAGCCGCTGGGTAGGACCGCAAGAGACCCAGTACTTC
CDR3: CASSRWVGPQETQYF

J: TRBJ1-1
size: -
V: TRBV16
D: -
DNA: TGTGCCAGCAGCCACTTAACAGGGACGAACACTGAAGCTTTCTTT
CDR3: CASSHLTGTNTEAFF

J: TRBJ1-2
size: few
V: TRBV7-2
D: TRBD1
DNA: TGTGCCAGCAGCCTGTACAAGACAGGGGTCGTTTATGGCTACACCTTC
CDR3: CASSLYKTGVVYGYTF

J: TRBJ2-3
size: many
V: TRBV4-2
D: TRBD2
DNA: TGTGCCAGCAGCCACCCCCCAGGGAGGGTCGAGACAGATACGCAGTATTTT
CDR3: CASSHPPGRVETDTQYF

J: TRBJ2-3
size: few
V: TRBV9
D: -
DNA: TGTGCCAGCAGCGTAGAACGGGGAGATACGCAGTATTTT
CDR3: CASSVERGDTQYF

J: TRBJ2-2
size: many
V: TRBV3-1
D: -
DNA: TGTGCCAGCAGCCCCCCGGGGGAGCCCGGGACCGGGGAGCTGTTTTTT
CDR3: CASSPPGEPGTGELFF

J: TRBJ2-7
size: -
V: TRBV2
D: -
DNA: TGTGCCAGCAGTGTGGGGGTCGAGCAGTACTTC
CDR3: CASSVGVEQYF

J: TRBJ2-3
size: few
V: TRBV6-4
D: -
DNA: TGTGCCAGCAGTGACTCGGGGCCCACAGATACGCAGTATTTT
CDR3: CASSDSGPTDTQYF

J: TRBJ2-3
size: -
V: TRBV10-3
D: TRBD2
DNA: TGTGACATCAGGACTAGCGGGGCGGAGGTTACGCAGTATTTT
CDR3: CDIRTSGAEVTQYF

J: TRBJ2-5
size: few
V: TRBV10-2
D: TRBD1
DNA: TGCGCCACAGCACCGGGACAGGGGGCCCGGTTTAACTTC
CDR3: CATAPGQGARFNF

J: TRBJ2-5
size: few
V: TRBV2
D: TRBD1
DNA: TGTGCCAGCAGTTTTTGGACAGGAGTGGAGACCCAGTACTTC
CDR3: CASSFWTGVETQYF

J: TRBJ2-3
size: -
V: TRBV6-1
D: -
DNA: TGTGCCAGCAGTACAGGGATGGGTGGGGCAGATACGCAGTATTTT
CDR3: CASSTGMGGADTQYF

J: TRBJ2-1
size: few
V: TRBV9
D: -
DNA: TGTGCCAGCAGCGTAGCTGGCGACTTCCCCTACAATGAGCAGTTCTTC
CDR3: CASSVAGDFPYNEQFF

J: TRBJ2-6
size: few
V: TRBV7-6
D: -
DNA: TGTGCCAGCAGCTTAGCGGTTTCGAGGGGCCTGACTTTC
CDR3: CASSLAVSRGLTF

J: TRBJ2-1
size: many
V: TRBV6-6
D: TRBD2
DNA: TGTGCCAGCAGGGGACTAGCGGGGGCCGTAAGCTCCTACAATGAGCAGTTCTTC
CDR3: CASRGLAGAVSSYNEQFF

J: TRBJ1-5
size: few
V: TRBV6-5
D: -
DNA: TGTGCCAGCAGCTCCCCTGGTAATCCCCAGCATTTT
CDR3: CASSSPGNPQHF

J: TRBJ2-2
size: few
V: TRBV7-2
D: -
DNA: TGTGCCAGCAGCTTAGACCGGAGGAACGGGGAGCTGTTTTTT
CDR3: CASSLDRRNGELFF

J: TRBJ2-2
size: -
V: TRBV29-1
D: -
DNA: TGCAGCGTTGTCTGGGCCTCCCGCACCGGGGAGCTGTTTTTT
CDR3: CSVVWASRTGELFF

J: TRBJ2-7
size: -
V: TRBV20-1
D: -
DNA: TGCAGTGCTAGAAGGACACTGGTCACCTACGAGCAGTACTTC
CDR3: CSARRTLVTYEQYF

J: TRBJ1-3
size: few
V: TRBV7-6
D: -
DNA: TGTGCCAGCAGCTTAGACTCGGGGTTCTCTGGAAACACCATATATTTT
CDR3: CASSLDSGFSGNTIYF

J: TRBJ2-2
size: -
V: TRBV5-4
D: TRBD1
DNA: TGTGCCAGCAGCTTGGAGGCCGGGACAGGGGACACCGGGGAGCTGTTTTTT
CDR3: CASSLEAGTGDTGELFF

J: TRBJ2-5
size: many
V: TRBV15
D: -
DNA: TGTGCCACCAGCTCTCACTTTATGCAGCGGCCTGTCGTGGAGACCCAGTACTTC
CDR3: CATSSHFMQRPVVETQYF

J: TRBJ2-1
size: -
V: TRBV12-2
D: -
DNA: TGTGCAAGTCGCAAAAGGACCTCCTACAATGAGCAGTTCTTC
CDR3: CASRKRTSYNEQFF

J: TRBJ2-3
size: many
V: TRBV20-1
D: -
DNA: TGCAGTGCTTGGGACACCGCCTTGACAGATACGCAGTATTTT
CDR3: CSAWDTALTDTQYF

J: TRBJ2-1
size: many
V: TRBV7-6
D: -
DNA: TGTGCCAGCAGCTGGACCGACAGCTCCTACAATGAGCAGTTCTTC
CDR3: CASSWTDSSYNEQFF

J: TRBJ1-5
size: few
V: TRBV12-3/TRBV12-4
D: -
DNA: TGTGCCAGCAGCCACGGAAATTATCAGCCCCAGCATTTT
CDR3: CASSHGNYQPQHF

J: TRBJ2-7
size: few
V: TRBV7-8
D: TRBD1
DNA: TGTGCCAGCAGCACCCCGGGGCAGGGGGACTCCTACGAGCAGTACTTC
CDR3: CASSTPGQGDSYEQYF

J: TRBJ2-1
size: few
V: TRBV10-1
D: TRBD2
DNA: TGCGCCAGCAGTGAGTTCGCGGGGGGCAATGAGCAGTTCTTC
CDR3: CASSEFAGGNEQFF

J: TRBJ2-1
size: -
V: TRBV29-1
D: TRBD2
DNA: TGCAGCGTTCCAGGACTAGCGGGGGGCAATGAGCAGTTCTTC
CDR3: CSVPGLAGGNEQFF

J: TRBJ2-7
size: many
V: TRBV5-5
D: -
DNA: TGTGCCAGCAGCTTCGGAGGCTACGAGCAGTACTTC
CDR3: CASSFGGYEQYF

J: TRBJ2-2
size: few
V: TRBV20-1
D: -
DNA: TGCAGTGCTCCCCTTCTCTACGGAGCGAACACCGGGGAGCTGTTTTTT
CDR3: CSAPLLYGANTGELFF

J: TRBJ2-1
size: few
V: TRBV21-1
D: -
DNA: TGTGCCAGCACCAAATCGGGAAGCGTGAAGAGCCCTAATGAGCAGTTCTTC
CDR3: CASTKSGSVKSPNEQFF